Sequencing of this T cell receptor (beta chain) was carried out in a study of control samples from healthy donors and cancer patients. This table comes from immunoSEQ multiplex PCR, and its TCRdb copy is limited to in-frame clones, with some not included. The table shows around 99,000 clones, with around nine tenths occurring only once. This TCR derives from a human donor in good health. The donor label of this sample is uncertain. The sample comprised blood.

CDR3 loop: CSVGVLNTGELFF. The CDR3 nucleotides read TGCAGCGTTGGAGTTTTGAACACCGGGGAGCTGTTTTTT. The J gene is TRBJ2-2, the V gene TRBV29-1; D uncertain. V lost 4 bases and J lost 1, with 7 bases in between. The CDR3 spans 13 residues. Germline CDR1 reads SQVTM; CDR2 reads ANQGSEA.